Given below is one TCR beta chain in context. This entry belongs to a study of blood T cell repertoires in COVID-19. About the research overall: Whether acute or convalescent, the COVID-19 samples came from the United States, Italy and Spain. The cDNA or gDNA used as material had been derived from T cells, B-cell-depleted T cells, or PBMCs.

CDR1 and CDR2 from the germline V gene are SQVTM and ANQGSEA. The junction had 4 bases not matched to a gene; V was cut back by 5 bases and J by 2 bases. The CDR3 consists of 15 residues. In the original workflow: Nucleated cell number was recorded as an estimate derived from reference gene primer amplification. Sequencing used immunoSEQ multiplex PCR; TCRdb keeps in-frame clones, though not all of them. That table gives V, J and clone size, and the DNA gave D and trimming. The sample lists some 250,000 clones; approximately 86% were seen once. The sequence derives from a man in his 60s who had recovered from COVID-19. The V gene is TRBV29-1, the J gene TRBJ2-3; 13 bases align to TRBD2. The sample taken for sequencing was peripheral blood. CDR3 coding DNA: TGCAGCGTTCAACTAGCGGGGGGGTACACAGATACGCAGTATTTT. This translates into CSVQLAGGYTDTQYF.